This T cell receptor beta chain was recorded in a study of blood T cell repertoires in COVID-19. V was clipped by 4 bases and J by 2 bases; unmatched bases: 6. This CDR3 contains 15 residues. Germline V lookup: CDR1 SNHLY, CDR2 FYNNEI. Data came from immunoSEQ multiplex PCR; TCRdb stores just in-frame clones and leaves some out. Of roughly 200,000 clones listed, about 88% were seen once; the top ten hold roughly 4.5%. The chain couples TRBV2 to TRBJ2-5; 8 bases align to TRBD2. Sequencing was done on a sample of PBMCs or T cells enriched from blood (not recorded which). The TCR sequence derives from a woman in her 30s who had been exposed to COVID-19. CDR3 coding DNA: TGTGCCAGCAGTGGATGGCGGGGGGCACAAGAGACCCAGTACTTC. Translating gives CASSGWRGAQETQYF.